Following are 21 T cell receptor beta chains from one sample sequenced in a study of blood T cells in healthy people across ages. Then a second PCR, running about 7 to 11 cycles, was carried out with a sample-barcoded 5' primer and a J-beta primer mix. TCRdb independently ran MiXCR on the 5' RACE reads; one entry per CDR3 protein. The data hold over 1,200,000 distinct CDR3 sequences, with around 55% observed a single time. Sequenced input: blood. The receptor set was obtained from a man between 18 and 35 years old in good health.

This clonotype was detected a few times. The chain joins TRBV10-3 to TRBJ1-6; D unresolved. Germline V CDR1 and CDR2: ENHRY, SYGVKD. The CDR3 covers 13 residues. With 10 bases removed from V and 6 bases from J, the gap between germline ends came to 13 bases. CDR3 protein: CATHREINSPLHF. The DNA of the CDR3 is TGTGCCACCCATAGAGAGATTAATTCACCCCTCCACTTT.

The rearrangement uses TRBV2 and TRBJ1-2; D unresolved. CDR1 is SNHLY and CDR2 is FYNNEI in the germline V gene. CDR3 length: 12 amino acids. The V end lost 5 bases, the J end lost 8 bases, and 12 bases lay between the germline ends. As DNA, the CDR3 is TGTGCCAGCAGTACTTACGAGGGAGGCTACACCTTC. Its translation is CASSTYEGGYTF.

V and J are TRBV5-1 and TRBJ2-5; no clear D gene. Trimming cost V 2 bases and J 2 bases, with 16 bases left between them. Germline lookup yields CDR1 SGHRS and CDR2 YFSETQ. The CDR3 runs 16 residues. Here the CDR3 DNA reads TGCGCCAGCAGCTTCACTTCCAGCCTAGGGCAAGAGACCCAGTACTTC. Protein sequence: CASSFTSSLGQETQYF. The whole variable domain, remainder taken from reference TRBV5-1 and TRBJ2-5, is KAGVTQTPRYLIKTRGQQVTLSCSPISGHRSVSWYQQTPGQGLQFLFEYFSETQRNKGNFPGRFSGRQFSNSRSEMNVSTLELGDSALYLCASSFTSSLGQETQYFGPGTRLLVL.

The CDR3 is CASSPFGVYGYTF. In DNA form, the CDR3 reads TGTGCCAGTAGCCCATTCGGTGTCTATGGCTACACCTTC. This chain links TRBV19 with TRBJ1-2; D call uncertain. CDR3 length: 13 residues. V lost 6 bases to trimming and J lost 4 bases, with 12 bases between them. Germline values: CDR1 LNHDA, CDR2 SQIVND (reference sequence). The full variable domain, in which reference TRBV19 and TRBJ1-2 provide the parts outside the CDR3, is DGGITQSPKYLFRKEGQNVTLSCEQNLNHDAMYWYRQDPGQGLRLIYYSQIVNDFQKGDIAEGYSVSREKKESFPLTVTSAQKNPTAFYLCASSPFGVYGYTFGSGTRLTVV.

This chain connects TRBV29-1 to TRBJ2-5; 10 positions agree with TRBD2. Germline V gene sequence: CDR1 SQVTM, CDR2 ANQGSEA. This CDR3 comprises 16 residues. The V segment lost 1 base and the J segment 5 bases; nucleotides outside the gene matches: 10. The CDR3 spells CSVEGESGRGQETQYF. DNA for the CDR3: TGCAGCGTTGAAGGGGAAAGCGGGAGGGGTCAGGAGACCCAGTACTTC.

This chain uses TRBV19 with TRBJ2-1, with 8 bases lining up with TRBD1. Germline CDR1 reads LNHDA; CDR2 reads SQIVND (reference sequence). There are 15 residues in the CDR3. The ends lost 7 bases at V and 3 bases at J; junction bases unmatched: 8. The CDR3 bases are TGTGCCAGTATTAATGCTGGACAGGGCTACAATGAGCAGTTCTTC. It yields the protein CASINAGQGYNEQFF.

This clonotype was seen a handful of times. The chain combines TRBV13 with TRBJ2-4; D might be TRBD1 or TRBD2, each matching 5 bases. Germline CDR1 is PRHDT and CDR2 is FYEKMQ (reference sequence). The CDR3 runs to 13 residues. The ends were cut back, 6 bases at V and 4 bases at J, with 10 bases in the middle. The CDR3 sequence: CASSGDGKNIQYF. In DNA form, the CDR3 reads TGTGCCAGCAGTGGGGACGGGAAAAACATTCAGTACTTC.

V is TRBV29-1 and J is TRBJ2-4; TRBD1 aligns across 10 bases. Near its end, the DNA agrees better with TRBJ2-7, so the J call may be wrong. The germline gives CDR1 SQVTM, CDR2 ANQGSEA. This CDR3 is 15 amino acids long. CDR3 loop: CSVEGQGLGGYEQYF. The DNA for the CDR3 is TGCAGCGTGGAGGGACAGGGGTTAGGAGGATACGAGCAGTACTTC.

This clonotype has a handful of counts. The chain joins TRBV6-2 or TRBV6-3 to TRBJ2-5, with TRBD2 matching 10 bases. The V segment lost 6 bases and the J segment 2 bases; nucleotides outside the gene matches: 6. The germline gives CDR1 MNHEY, CDR2 SVGEGT. CDR3 length: 15 amino acids. In nucleotides, the CDR3 is TGTGCCAGCAGCCGACTAGCGGGTAAACAAGAGACCCAGTACTTC. Translating gives CASSRLAGKQETQYF.

The V call is TRBV9, the J call TRBJ1-2; possibly TRBD1 for D (5 bases). The CDR3 loop spans 15 amino acids. Germline-derived CDR1 and CDR2 are SGDLS and YYNGEE. Trimming took 0 bases from V and 4 from J, leaving 13 bases between them. The DNA of the CDR3 is TGTGCCAGCAGCGTAGAGCCGGGACGTATCTATGGCTACACCTTC. Its translation: CASSVEPGRIYGYTF.

The chain couples TRBV11-2 to TRBJ2-5; D not certain. The CDR3 has 15 residues. The germline CDR1 and CDR2 sequences are SGHAT and FQNNGV. V was trimmed by 2 bases and J by 0 bases, leaving 10 bases between them. The DNA for the CDR3 is TGTGCCAGCAGCTTACGGGTTTCGTACCAAGAGACCCAGTACTTC. Its translation: CASSLRVSYQETQYF.

There are a few counts of this clonotype. The chain has TRBV20-1 and TRBJ2-1; D is perhaps TRBD2 (5 bases). CDR3 size: 15 residues. V lost 0 bases and J 3 bases, leaving 12 bases between the germline ends. Germline lookup yields CDR1 DFQATT and CDR2 SNEGSKA (reference sequence). Here the CDR3 DNA reads TGCAGTGCTAGAGATTTTTTGACTAACTACAATGAGCAGTTCTTC. Its translation: CSARDFLTNYNEQFF.

The rearrangement links TRBV13 to TRBJ2-3; D possibly corresponds to TRBD2 (6 bases). Trimming left V 5 bases short and J 4 bases short, with 13 bases between. The CDR3 spans 14 residues. The germline CDR1 and CDR2 sequences are PRHDT and FYEKMQ (reference sequence). CDR3 protein: CASSRDWEADTQYF. CDR3 in DNA: TGTGCCAGCAGCCGCGATTGGGAGGCAGATACGCAGTATTTT.

This chain connects TRBV6-5 to TRBJ2-6; the D gene is possibly TRBD2 (5 bases). The CDR3 covers 17 residues. Germline V gene lookup returns CDR1 MNHEY and CDR2 SVGAGI. Trimming removed 2 bases from V and 0 bases from J, with 11 bases in between. CDR3 sequence (DNA): TGTGCCAGCAGTTACGCGGGTCTCAGCTCTGGGGCCAACGTCCTGACTTTC. Its protein product is CASSYAGLSSGANVLTF.

The CDR3 DNA sequence: TGTGCCAGCAGTGAAGAAGTTTGGGCGAACACTGAAGCTTTCTTT. This codes for CASSEEVWANTEAFF. The V gene is TRBV6-1, the J gene TRBJ1-1; D gene uncertain. This CDR3 contains 15 residues. The V gene lost 1 base and the J gene lost 1 base, with 10 bases spanning the gap. Germline CDR1 and CDR2: MNHNS and SASEGT.

The chain carries TRBV4-3 and TRBJ2-4; 9 nucleotides align to TRBD2. The J call could be wrong; TRBJ2-5 is a better fit for the DNA end. Per the germline V gene, CDR1 is LGHNA and CDR2 is YSLEER. There are 16 residues in the CDR3. CDR3: CASSPSAGGVQETQYF. The CDR3 region has the DNA TGCGCCAGCAGCCCCAGCGCGGGGGGGGTACAAGAGACCCAGTACTTC.

This rearrangement joins TRBV10-3 to TRBJ2-7; 16 nucleotides align to TRBD2. The CDR3 sequence is 17 residues long. V lost 3 bases and J lost 7; bases outside the gene matches: 9. Germline assignment: CDR1 ENHRY and CDR2 SYGVKD. The CDR3 bases are TGTGCCATCAGTGAAGGGACTAGCGGGAGGGCCGGCAATGAGCAGTACTTC. Protein: CAISEGTSGRAGNEQYF.

V gene TRBV6-1 combines with J gene TRBJ2-7; D perhaps matches TRBD2 (5 bases). The closer fit of TRBJ2-5 to the DNA end suggests the J call may be wrong. Germline loops: CDR1 MNHNS, CDR2 SASEGT. The CDR3 has 17 amino acids. The CDR3 loop is CATHAPAGIDGVETQYF. The CDR3 region has the DNA TGTGCCACCCACGCCCCTGCGGGCATTGACGGTGTAGAGACCCAGTACTTC.

This clonotype turned up a few times. This sequence joins TRBV7-9 and TRBJ2-7, with D perhaps TRBD1 (5 bases). CDR1 SEHNR and CDR2 FQNEAQ come from the germline V gene (reference sequence). Between the trimmed V and J ends, which lost 5 bases and 4 bases, there was a span of 15 bases. This CDR3 has 14 residues. The CDR3 DNA reads as TGTGCCAGCAGCCCCGTGTCATCAGGGTACGAGCAGTACTTC. As protein: CASSPVSSGYEQYF.

The chain joins TRBV24-1 to TRBJ2-1; D may be TRBD2 (6 bases). Germline V gives CDR1 KGHDR, CDR2 SFDVKD. Trimming cost V 4 bases and J 7 bases, with 10 bases left between them. The CDR3 runs 13 residues. The CDR3: CATSEGTPNEQFF. CDR3 bases: TGTGCCACCAGTGAAGGGACTCCAAATGAGCAGTTCTTC.

The rearrangement joins TRBV12-3 or TRBV12-4 to TRBJ2-2; D might be TRBD2 (7 bases). The CDR3 contains 16 residues. Trimming pared 5 bases from V and 3 bases from J, leaving 16 bases between. DNA of the CDR3: TGTGCCAGCAGTCCCATACGGGGGGCATACACCGGGGAGCTGTTTTTT. Protein product: CASSPIRGAYTGELFF.